The T cell receptor beta chain described here comes from a study of cytomegalovirus exposure and HLA in healthy donors. Study conclusions and caveats: Researchers reported in a later analysis that a missense DCLRE1C variant was tied to TCR beta V- and J-gene trimming. Sequencing had likely introduced a cluster of highly shared sequence variants as an artifact. Highest at DRB1 and lowest at HLA-C, TCR association rates differed among HLA loci in a later analysis.

The CDR3 is 16 residues long. CDR1 and CDR2 from the germline V gene are SGHAT and FQNNGV. V was trimmed by 4 bases and J by 2 bases, leaving 17 bases between them. The PCR contained 60 Vbeta and 13 Jbeta primers. The assay was immunoSEQ multiplex PCR, and TCRdb's table has in-frame clones only and misses some. This table holds around 140,000 clones, 82% found once. A word on this clone: Its antigen remains unidentified.

The chain recombines TRBV11-2 with TRBJ2-5, with a possible D match to TRBD2 (5 bases). This clonotype was obtained from a male donor in good health and CMV-seronegative. The sequenced sample was PBMCs. CDR3 loop: CASSYWESGSQETQYF. CDR3 DNA: TGTGCCAGCAGCTATTGGGAGTCTGGCAGTCAAGAGACCCAGTACTTC.